These 20 T cell receptor beta chains were all obtained from the same sample, sequenced in a study of OX40 agonist ivuxolimab in advanced cancers. Libraries were prepared by immunoSEQ multiplex PCR; TCRdb keeps only in-frame clonotypes and omits some of them. The sample holds 60,000 to 65,000 clones, about 93% seen once. Here the sequenced sample was CD4+ or CD8+ T cells sorted from blood, taken in a trial of the OX40 agonist ivuxolimab. The receptors derive from an adult with an advanced solid tumor such as melanoma, head and neck, liver or kidney cancer.

The CDR3 nucleotides read TGTGCCAGCAGTGAGGGACTAGCTCCCGAGCAGTACTTC. Protein product: CASSEGLAPEQYF. J is TRBJ2-7 and V is TRBV2; 9 positions agree with TRBD2. V lost 3 bases and J lost 6; bases outside the gene matches: 3. CDR1 and CDR2 (germline): SNHLY, FYNNEI. The CDR3 is made up of 13 amino acids.

This clone is large within its sample. This rearrangement joins TRBV13 to TRBJ2-3, with a tentative D call TRBD2 (5 bases). This CDR3 comprises 15 residues. Germline CDR1 reads PRHDT; CDR2 reads FYEKMQ (reference sequence). Trimming cost V 3 bases and J 0 bases, with 10 bases left between them. The CDR3 bases are TGTGCCAGCAGCTTGGCGTGGGAGAGCACAGATACGCAGTATTTT. Translation: CASSLAWESTDTQYF.

This clone is classed as medium-sized (0.01 to 0.1%). The chain links TRBV28 to TRBJ2-1; D gene unclear. V lost 5 bases and J 3 bases, leaving 11 bases between the germline ends. The CDR3 spans 14 residues. CDR1 and CDR2 from the germline V gene are MDHEN and SYDVKM. The CDR3 coding sequence is TGTGCCAGCAGTCCCCAGGTGGACTACAATGAGCAGTTCTTC. Translated: CASSPQVDYNEQFF.

The chain has TRBV5-6 and TRBJ1-5, with TRBD1 as a possible D gene (6 bases). Per germline, CDR1 SGHDT and CDR2 YYEEEE. The V and J ends lost 4 bases and 2 bases respectively, with 13 bases between them. The CDR3 is 15 amino acids. Here the CDR3 DNA reads TGTGCCAGCAGCGCAGGGGAGAACGGCAATCAGCCCCAGCATTTT. Its translation is CASSAGENGNQPQHF.

V and J are TRBV5-4 and TRBJ2-2; 12 bases line up with TRBD2. Germline assignment: CDR1 SGHNT and CDR2 YYREEE (reference sequence). The CDR3 contains 16 residues. Trimming took 5 bases from V and 2 from J; bases not matched to a gene: 4. The DNA for the CDR3 is TGTGCCAGCAGGGATGGACTAGCGGGAAACACCGGGGAGCTGTTTTTT. Residues: CASRDGLAGNTGELFF. Complete variable domain (other parts from reference TRBV5-4 and TRBJ2-2): ETGVTQSPTHLIKTRGQQVTLRCSSQSGHNTVSWYQQALGQGPQFIFQYYREEENGRGNFPPRFSGLQFPNYSSELNVNALELDDSALYLCASRDGLAGNTGELFFGEGSRLTVL.

This chain joins TRBV10-3 and TRBJ2-2, with unresolved D. Germline V gene sequence: CDR1 ENHRY, CDR2 SYGVKD. The CDR3 length is 13 residues. V was trimmed by 6 bases and J by 7 bases, leaving 12 bases between them. CDR3 protein: CAIRDTRLGELFF. CDR3 DNA: TGTGCCATCAGAGACACCCGCCTCGGGGAGCTGTTTTTT.

The chain links TRBV2 to TRBJ1-5; 8 nucleotides agree with TRBD1. The germline gives CDR1 SNHLY, CDR2 FYNNEI. With 6 bases clipped from V and 7 bases from J, the junction kept 8 bases outside the gene matches. The length of the CDR3 is 14 residues. The CDR3 region has the DNA TGTGCCAGCAGGAAGACAGGGGAGGGCCAGCCCCAGCATTTT. Its protein product is CASRKTGEGQPQHF.

The chain's CDR3 is CASSSGTIYEQYF. DNA of the CDR3: TGTGCCAGCAGTTCCGGGACGATCTACGAGCAGTACTTC. The chain links TRBV27 to TRBJ2-7, with D possibly called TRBD1 or TRBD2 (5 bases each). V lost 4 bases and J lost 3, with 10 bases in between. Germline values: CDR1 MNHEY, CDR2 SMNVEV (reference sequence). The CDR3 has 13 residues.

This chain connects TRBV7-6 to TRBJ2-7, with a weak D call TRBD1 (5 bases). The CDR3 runs 15 residues. In germline, CDR1 is SGHVS, CDR2 FNYEAQ. With 1 base removed from V and 0 bases from J, the gap between germline ends came to 10 bases. CDR3 region: CASSLVQDGSYEQYF. The CDR3 DNA reads as TGTGCCAGCAGCTTAGTACAGGACGGCTCCTACGAGCAGTACTTC. Full variable domain (remainder filled in from reference TRBV7-6 and TRBJ2-7): GAGVSQSPRYKVTKRGQDVALRCDPISGHVSLYWYRQALGQGPEFLTYFNYEAQQDKSGLPNDRFSAERPEGSISTLTIQRTEQRDSAMYRCASSLVQDGSYEQYFGPGTRLTVT.

This chain joins TRBV7-2 and TRBJ2-7; maybe TRBD2 (5 bases). The V end lost 5 bases, the J end lost 5 bases, and 13 bases lay between the germline ends. Germline V gene data show CDR1 as SGHTA and CDR2 as FQGNSA. This CDR3 spans 13 amino acids. The DNA for the CDR3 is TGTGCCAGCAGCCCCCTCGGGGTGAACGAGCAGTACTTC. Its translation is CASSPLGVNEQYF.

V is TRBV5-8 and J is TRBJ2-7, with 7 positions matching TRBD2. CDR1 is SGHTS, CDR2 YDEGEE, per germline. V dropped 2 bases and J dropped 5; count of bases not matched to a gene: 7. The CDR3 loop spans 14 amino acids. The CDR3 nucleotides are TGTGCCAGCAGCTTAGGACTAGGGGTGGACGAGCAGTACTTC. Translated, it gives CASSLGLGVDEQYF.

This chain joins TRBV6-6 and TRBJ2-2, with D maybe TRBD2 (5 bases). The length of the CDR3 is 16 residues. The germline CDR1 and CDR2 sequences are MNHNY and SVGAGI (reference sequence). Trimming shortened V by 0 bases and J by 5 bases, and 13 bases separated the two germline ends. The CDR3 reads CASSYSMTGGTGELFF. The CDR3 region has the DNA TGTGCCAGCAGTTACTCGATGACCGGAGGAACCGGGGAGCTGTTTTTT.

The rearrangement uses TRBV5-6 and TRBJ2-1, with D possibly TRBD2 on 5 matching bases. V lost 3 bases, J lost 14 bases, and 15 bases lay in between. CDR1 SGHDT and CDR2 YYEEEE come from the germline V gene. The CDR3 loop spans 12 amino acids. CDR3 in DNA: TGTGCCAGCAGCTCAGGACTTTCGAGGGAGTTCTTC. As protein: CASSSGLSREFF.

The CDR3: CASSVGLTGATNEKLFF. The CDR3 coding sequence is TGTGCCAGCAGCGTCGGTTTAACAGGGGCAACTAATGAAAAACTGTTTTTT. This chain joins TRBV7-8 and TRBJ1-4; 7 bases align to TRBD1. CDR3 size: 17 residues. V lost 5 bases to trimming and J lost 0 bases; unmatched junction nucleotides: 9. The germline CDR1 and CDR2 sequences are SGHVS and FQNEAQ.

By share of the sample, this clone is medium-sized. The chain employs TRBV9 and TRBJ2-2, with TRBD2 as a possible D gene (5 bases). Trimming shortened V by 3 bases and J by 4 bases, and 10 bases separated the two germline ends. Looked up from germline, CDR1 is SGDLS and CDR2 is YYNGEE. The CDR3 has 14 amino acids. The CDR3 DNA is TGTGCCAGCAGCGGAGAGGGATTCACCGGGGAGCTGTTTTTT. Amino acid sequence: CASSGEGFTGELFF.

The chain combines TRBV2 with TRBJ1-2; D call uncertain. Between the trimmed V and J ends, which lost 4 bases and 7 bases, there was a span of 13 bases. Per the germline V gene, CDR1 is SNHLY and CDR2 is FYNNEI. The CDR3 has 13 amino acids. Here the CDR3 DNA reads TGTGCCAGCAGTGTTGGTGCGTCTACTGGCTACACCTTC. Protein product: CASSVGASTGYTF. The full variable domain, completed using reference TRBV2 and TRBJ1-2, is EPEVTQTPSHQVTQMGQEVILRCVPISNHLYFYWYRQILGQKVEFLVSFYNNEISEKSEIFDDQFSVERPDGSNFTLKIRSTKLEDSAMYFCASSVGASTGYTFGSGTRLTVV.

The gene calls are TRBV5-1 and TRBJ1-1; the D is unclear. This CDR3 spans 13 amino acids. V lost 4 bases to trimming and J lost 5 bases, with 12 bases between them. Germline V gene lookup returns CDR1 SGHRS and CDR2 YFSETQ. The CDR3 sequence: CASSAGLRTEAFF. CDR3 DNA: TGCGCCAGCAGCGCGGGGTTACGGACTGAAGCTTTCTTT.

This clone was detected only once. The J gene is TRBJ2-1, the V gene TRBV28; 9 nucleotides match TRBD2. CDR1 MDHEN and CDR2 SYDVKM come from the germline V gene. The CDR3 covers 16 residues. Trimming removed 6 bases from V and 6 bases from J; junction bases left unmatched: 12. In nucleotides, the CDR3 is TGTGCCAGCAGACCTAGCGGGGAGGGGTGGCTCAATGAGCAGTTCTTC. Its protein product is CASRPSGEGWLNEQFF.

V is TRBV10-2 and J is TRBJ2-5; unclear D gene. Per germline, CDR1 WSHSY and CDR2 SAAADI. The CDR3 loop spans 13 amino acids. V gave up 7 bases and J gave up 2 bases, with 11 bases separating them. The CDR3 protein is CASNKNIQETQYF. The CDR3 DNA reads as TGCGCCAGCAACAAAAACATACAAGAGACCCAGTACTTC.

The CDR3 spells CATSRDPPGGNENTIYF. In DNA form, the CDR3 reads TGTGCCACCAGCAGAGATCCCCCAGGGGGAAATGAAAACACCATATATTTT. The V and J genes are TRBV15 and TRBJ1-3; the match to TRBD1 covers 7 bases. The ends lost 0 bases at V and 6 bases at J; junction bases unmatched: 11. Germline V gives CDR1 LNHNV, CDR2 YYDKDF (reference sequence). The CDR3 is 17 amino acids. The variable domain in full, completed from reference TRBV15 and TRBJ1-3, reads DAMVIQNPRYQVTQFGKPVTLSCSQTLNHNVMYWYQQKSSQAPKLLFHYYDKDFNNEADTPDNFQSRRPNTSFCFLDIRSPGLGDTAMYLCATSRDPPGGNENTIYFGEGSWLTVV.